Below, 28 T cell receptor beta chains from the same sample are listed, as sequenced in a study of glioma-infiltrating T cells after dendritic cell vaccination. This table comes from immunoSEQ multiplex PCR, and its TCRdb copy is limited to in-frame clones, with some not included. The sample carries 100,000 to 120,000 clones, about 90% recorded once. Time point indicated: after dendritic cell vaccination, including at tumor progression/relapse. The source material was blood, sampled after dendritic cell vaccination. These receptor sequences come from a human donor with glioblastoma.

The CDR3 spells CASSPGASGMGEQYF. The CDR3 bases are TGTGCCAGCTCACCAGGGGCTAGCGGGATGGGAGAGCAGTACTTC. The genes are TRBV18 and TRBJ2-7, with 9 nucleotides matching TRBD2. The V gene's germline CDR1 is KGHSH and CDR2 LQKENI. After removal of 2 bases from V and 7 bases from J, the junction contained 9 bases not matched to a gene. The CDR3 totals 15 residues.

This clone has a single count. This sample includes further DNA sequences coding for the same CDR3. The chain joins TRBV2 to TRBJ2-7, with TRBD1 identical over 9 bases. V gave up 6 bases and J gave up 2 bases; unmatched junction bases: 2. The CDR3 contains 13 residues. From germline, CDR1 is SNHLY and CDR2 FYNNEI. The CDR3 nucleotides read TGTGCCAGCAGGGGACAGGGAACCTACGAGCAGTACTTC. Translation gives CASRGQGTYEQYF.

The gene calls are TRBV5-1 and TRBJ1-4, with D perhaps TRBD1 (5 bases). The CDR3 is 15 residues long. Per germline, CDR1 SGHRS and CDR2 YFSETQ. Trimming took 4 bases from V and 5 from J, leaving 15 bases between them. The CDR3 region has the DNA TGCGCCAGCAGCCTGCAAAGTGGGGGGAATGAAAAACTGTTTTTT. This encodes CASSLQSGGNEKLFF. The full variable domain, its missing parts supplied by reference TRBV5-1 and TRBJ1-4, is KAGVTQTPRYLIKTRGQQVTLSCSPISGHRSVSWYQQTPGQGLQFLFEYFSETQRNKGNFPGRFSGRQFSNSRSEMNVSTLELGDSALYLCASSLQSGGNEKLFFGSGTQLSVL.

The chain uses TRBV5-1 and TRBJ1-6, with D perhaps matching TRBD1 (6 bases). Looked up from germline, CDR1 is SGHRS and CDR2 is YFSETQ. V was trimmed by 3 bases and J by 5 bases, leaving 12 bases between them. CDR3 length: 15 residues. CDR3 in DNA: TGCGCCAGCAGCTGGGGGCCAGGGGATAATTCACCCCTCCACTTT. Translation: CASSWGPGDNSPLHF. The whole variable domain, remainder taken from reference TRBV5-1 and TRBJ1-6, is KAGVTQTPRYLIKTRGQQVTLSCSPISGHRSVSWYQQTPGQGLQFLFEYFSETQRNKGNFPGRFSGRQFSNSRSEMNVSTLELGDSALYLCASSWGPGDNSPLHFGNGTRLTVT.

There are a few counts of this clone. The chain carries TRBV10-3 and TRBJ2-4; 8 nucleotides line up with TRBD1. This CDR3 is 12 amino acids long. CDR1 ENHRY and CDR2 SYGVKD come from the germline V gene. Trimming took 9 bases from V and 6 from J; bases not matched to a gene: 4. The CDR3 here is CAIGQGSNIQYF. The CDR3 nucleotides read TGTGCCATAGGACAGGGTTCAAACATTCAGTACTTC.

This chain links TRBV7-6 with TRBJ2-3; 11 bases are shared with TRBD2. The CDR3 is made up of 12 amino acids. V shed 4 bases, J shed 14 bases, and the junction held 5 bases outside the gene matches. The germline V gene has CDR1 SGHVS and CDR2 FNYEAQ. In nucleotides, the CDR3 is TGTGCCAGCAGCTCTTTAGCGGGGGGGCGGTATTTT. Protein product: CASSSLAGGRYF.

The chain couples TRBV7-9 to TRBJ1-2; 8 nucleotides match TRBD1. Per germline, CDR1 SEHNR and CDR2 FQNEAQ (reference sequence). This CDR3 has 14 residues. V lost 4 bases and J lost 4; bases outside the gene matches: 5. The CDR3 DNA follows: TGTGCCAGCAGCTCCGACAGGGGACTCTATGGCTACACCTTC. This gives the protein CASSSDRGLYGYTF.

The CDR3 nucleotides read TGTGCCAGCAGCCTCCAAACAGGCCCCCTCCACTTT. Its translation: CASSLQTGPLHF. The genes are TRBV14 and TRBJ1-6, with D possibly being TRBD1 (5 bases). Germline assignment: CDR1 SGHDN and CDR2 FVKESK. With 4 bases removed from V and 13 bases from J, the gap between germline ends came to 11 bases. The CDR3 is 12 amino acids.

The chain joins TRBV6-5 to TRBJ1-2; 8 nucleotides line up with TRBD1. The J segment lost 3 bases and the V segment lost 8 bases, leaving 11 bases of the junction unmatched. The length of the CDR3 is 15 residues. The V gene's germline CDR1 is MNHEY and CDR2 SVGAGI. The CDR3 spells CASGSQGALHYGYTF. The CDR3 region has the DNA TGTGCCAGCGGATCCCAGGGGGCGCTTCACTATGGCTACACCTTC.

As DNA, the CDR3 is TGCGCCAGCAGCCTTTCCGGGACAACGAACACTGAAGCTTTCTTT. It is translated as CASSLSGTTNTEAFF. The V and J genes are TRBV5-1 and TRBJ1-1; tentatively, D is TRBD1 (6 bases). The V and J ends lost 4 bases and 1 base respectively, with 14 bases between them. The CDR3 runs to 15 residues. Looked up from germline, CDR1 is SGHRS and CDR2 is YFSETQ.

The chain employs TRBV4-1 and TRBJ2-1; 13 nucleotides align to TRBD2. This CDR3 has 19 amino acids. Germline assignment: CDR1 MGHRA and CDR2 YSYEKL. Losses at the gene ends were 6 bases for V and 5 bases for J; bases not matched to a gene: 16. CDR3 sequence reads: CASSHAGTSGDLGHNEQFF. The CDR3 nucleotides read TGCGCCAGCAGTCACGCCGGGACTAGCGGGGATTTAGGACACAATGAGCAGTTCTTC.

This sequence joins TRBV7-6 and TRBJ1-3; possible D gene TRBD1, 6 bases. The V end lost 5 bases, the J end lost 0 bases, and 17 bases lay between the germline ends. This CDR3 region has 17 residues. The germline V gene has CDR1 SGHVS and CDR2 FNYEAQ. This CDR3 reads CASSQGPGQSSGNTIYF. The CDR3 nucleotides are TGTGCCAGCAGCCAAGGCCCTGGACAGAGCTCTGGAAACACCATATATTTT.

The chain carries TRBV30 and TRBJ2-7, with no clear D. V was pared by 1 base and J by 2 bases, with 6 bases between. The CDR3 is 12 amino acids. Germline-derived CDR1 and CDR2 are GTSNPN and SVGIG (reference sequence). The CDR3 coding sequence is TGTGCCTGGAGTGGACAAACCTACGAGCAGTACTTC. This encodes CAWSGQTYEQYF.

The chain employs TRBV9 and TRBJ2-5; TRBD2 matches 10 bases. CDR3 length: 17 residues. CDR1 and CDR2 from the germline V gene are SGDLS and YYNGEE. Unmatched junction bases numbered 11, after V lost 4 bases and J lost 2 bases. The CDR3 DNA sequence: TGTGCCAGCAGCCAGGGGGCCGGACTAGCGGATCAAGAGACCCAGTACTTC. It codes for CASSQGAGLADQETQYF.

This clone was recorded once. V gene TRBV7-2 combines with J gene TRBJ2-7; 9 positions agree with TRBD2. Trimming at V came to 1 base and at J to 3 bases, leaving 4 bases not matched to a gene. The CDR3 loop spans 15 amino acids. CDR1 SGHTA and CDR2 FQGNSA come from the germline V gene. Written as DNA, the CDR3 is TGTGCCAGCAGCTTAGGCGGGAGGGCCAACTACGAGCAGTACTTC. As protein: CASSLGGRANYEQYF. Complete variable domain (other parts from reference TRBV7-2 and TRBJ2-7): GAGVSQSPSNKVTEKGKDVELRCDPISGHTALYWYRQSLGQGLEFLIYFQGNSAPDKSGLPSDRFSAERTGGSVSTLTIQRTQQEDSAVYLCASSLGGRANYEQYFGPGTRLTVT.

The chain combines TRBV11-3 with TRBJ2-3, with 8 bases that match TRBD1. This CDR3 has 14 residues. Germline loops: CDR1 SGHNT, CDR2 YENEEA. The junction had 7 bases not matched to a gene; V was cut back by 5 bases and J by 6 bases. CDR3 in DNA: TGTGCCAGCAGCCCGGACAGGGTCACTGATACGCAGTATTTT. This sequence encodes CASSPDRVTDTQYF.

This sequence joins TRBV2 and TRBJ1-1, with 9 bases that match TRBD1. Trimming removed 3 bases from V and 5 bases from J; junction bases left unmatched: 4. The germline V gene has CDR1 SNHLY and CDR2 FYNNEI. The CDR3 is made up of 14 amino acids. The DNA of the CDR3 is TGTGCCAGCAGTGAGAGGACAGGGGTTACTGAAGCTTTCTTT. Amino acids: CASSERTGVTEAFF.

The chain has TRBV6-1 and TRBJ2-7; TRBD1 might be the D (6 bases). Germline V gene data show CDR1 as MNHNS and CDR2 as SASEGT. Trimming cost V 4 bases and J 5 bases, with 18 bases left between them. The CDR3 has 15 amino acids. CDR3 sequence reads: CASSGTGTSIHEQYF. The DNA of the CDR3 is TGTGCCAGCAGTGGTACCGGGACATCAATCCACGAGCAGTACTTC.

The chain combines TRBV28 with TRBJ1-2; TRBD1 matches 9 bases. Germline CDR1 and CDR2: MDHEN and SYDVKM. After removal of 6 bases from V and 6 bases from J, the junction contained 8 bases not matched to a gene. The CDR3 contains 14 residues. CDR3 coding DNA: TGTGCCAGCAGAACCACAGGGGGCGCGGATGGCTACACCTTC. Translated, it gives CASRTTGGADGYTF.

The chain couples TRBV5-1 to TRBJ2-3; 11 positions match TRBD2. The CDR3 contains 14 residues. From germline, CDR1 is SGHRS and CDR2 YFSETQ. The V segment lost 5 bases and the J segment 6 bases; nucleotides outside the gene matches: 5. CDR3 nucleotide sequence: TGCGCCAGCAGGGAACTAGCGGGAGTGGATACGCAGTATTTT. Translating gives CASRELAGVDTQYF.

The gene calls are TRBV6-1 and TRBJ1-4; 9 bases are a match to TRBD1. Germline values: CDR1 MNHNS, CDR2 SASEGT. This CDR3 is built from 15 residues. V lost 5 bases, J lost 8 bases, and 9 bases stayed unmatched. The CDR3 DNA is TGTGCCAGCAGTACAAACAGGGGGCTGGGCGAAAAACTGTTTTTT. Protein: CASSTNRGLGEKLFF.

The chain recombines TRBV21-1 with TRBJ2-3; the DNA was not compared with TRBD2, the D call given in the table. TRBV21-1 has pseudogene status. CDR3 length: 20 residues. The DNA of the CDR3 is TGTGCCAGCAAGGTTGGCACTAGCGGGAGAGGAGAAAAGAGCACAGATACGCAGTATTTT. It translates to CASKVGTSGRGEKSTDTQYF.

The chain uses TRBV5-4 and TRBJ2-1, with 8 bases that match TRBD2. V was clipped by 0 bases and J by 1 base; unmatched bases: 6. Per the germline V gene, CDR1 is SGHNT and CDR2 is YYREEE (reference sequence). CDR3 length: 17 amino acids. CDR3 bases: TGTGCCAGCAGCTTGGTGTCCGGCGGGGGGTCCTACAATGAGCAGTTCTTC. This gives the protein CASSLVSGGGSYNEQFF.

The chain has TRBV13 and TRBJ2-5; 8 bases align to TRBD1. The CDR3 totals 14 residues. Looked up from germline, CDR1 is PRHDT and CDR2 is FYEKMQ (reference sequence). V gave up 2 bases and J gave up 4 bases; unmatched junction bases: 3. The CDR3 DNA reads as TGTGCCAGCAGCTTATCCAGGGGGCGAGAGACCCAGTACTTC. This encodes CASSLSRGRETQYF.

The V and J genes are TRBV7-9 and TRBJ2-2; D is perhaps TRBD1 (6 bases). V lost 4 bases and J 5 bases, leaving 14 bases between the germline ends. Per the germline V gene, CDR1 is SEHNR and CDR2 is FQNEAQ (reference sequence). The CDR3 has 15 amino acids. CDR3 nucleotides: TGTGCCAGCAGCTCCGGGACAAGATGGACCGGGGAGCTGTTTTTT. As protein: CASSSGTRWTGELFF. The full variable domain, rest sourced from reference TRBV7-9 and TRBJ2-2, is DTGVSQNPRHKITKRGQNVTFRCDPISEHNRLYWYRQTLGQGPEFLTYFQNEAQLEKSRLLSDRFSAERPKGSFSTLEIQRTEQGDSAMYLCASSSGTRWTGELFFGEGSRLTVL.

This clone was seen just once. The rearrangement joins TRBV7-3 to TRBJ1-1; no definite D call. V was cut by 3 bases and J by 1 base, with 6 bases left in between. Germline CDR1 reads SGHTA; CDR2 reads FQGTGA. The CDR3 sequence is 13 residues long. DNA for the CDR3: TGTGCCAGCAGCTTCTCCGGGAACACTGAAGCTTTCTTT. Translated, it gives CASSFSGNTEAFF. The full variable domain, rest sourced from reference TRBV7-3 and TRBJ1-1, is GAGVSQTPSNKVTEKGKYVELRCDPISGHTALYWYRQSLGQGPEFLIYFQGTGAADDSGLPNDRFFAVRPEGSVSTLKIQRTERGDSAVYLCASSFSGNTEAFFGQGTRLTVV.

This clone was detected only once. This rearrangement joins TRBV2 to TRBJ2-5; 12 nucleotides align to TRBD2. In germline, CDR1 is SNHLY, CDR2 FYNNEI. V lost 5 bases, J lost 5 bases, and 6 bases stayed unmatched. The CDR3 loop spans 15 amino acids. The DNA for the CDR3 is TGTGCCAGCAGTCCTGGACTAGCGGGACCCGAGACCCAGTACTTC. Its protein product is CASSPGLAGPETQYF.

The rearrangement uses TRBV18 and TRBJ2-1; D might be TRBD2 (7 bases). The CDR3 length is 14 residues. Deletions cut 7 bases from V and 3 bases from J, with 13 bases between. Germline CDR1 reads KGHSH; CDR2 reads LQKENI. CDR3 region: CASYSGGRYNEQFF. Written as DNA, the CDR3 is TGTGCCAGCTACTCCGGGGGGCGCTACAATGAGCAGTTCTTC. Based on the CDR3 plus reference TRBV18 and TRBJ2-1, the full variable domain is NAGVMQNPRHLVRRRGQEARLRCSPMKGHSHVYWYRQLPEEGLKFMVYLQKENIIDESGMPKERFSAEFPKEGPSILRIQQVVRGDSAAYFCASYSGGRYNEQFFGPGTRLTVL.